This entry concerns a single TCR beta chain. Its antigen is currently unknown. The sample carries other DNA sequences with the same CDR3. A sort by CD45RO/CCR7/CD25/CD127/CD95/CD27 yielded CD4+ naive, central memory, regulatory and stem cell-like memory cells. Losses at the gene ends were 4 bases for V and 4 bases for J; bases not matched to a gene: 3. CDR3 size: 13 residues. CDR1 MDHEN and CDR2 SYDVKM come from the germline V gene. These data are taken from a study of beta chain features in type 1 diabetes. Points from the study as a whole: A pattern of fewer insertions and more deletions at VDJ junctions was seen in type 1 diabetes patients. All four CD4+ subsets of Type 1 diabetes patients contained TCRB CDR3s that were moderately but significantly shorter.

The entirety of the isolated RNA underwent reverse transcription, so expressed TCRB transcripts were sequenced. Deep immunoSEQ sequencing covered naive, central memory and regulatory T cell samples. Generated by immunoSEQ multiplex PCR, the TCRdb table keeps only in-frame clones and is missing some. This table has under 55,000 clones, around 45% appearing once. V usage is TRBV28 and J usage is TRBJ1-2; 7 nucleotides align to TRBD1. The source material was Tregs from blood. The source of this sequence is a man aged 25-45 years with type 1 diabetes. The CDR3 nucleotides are TGTGCCAGCAGTTCGACAGGGATCTATGGCTACACCTTC. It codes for CASSSTGIYGYTF.